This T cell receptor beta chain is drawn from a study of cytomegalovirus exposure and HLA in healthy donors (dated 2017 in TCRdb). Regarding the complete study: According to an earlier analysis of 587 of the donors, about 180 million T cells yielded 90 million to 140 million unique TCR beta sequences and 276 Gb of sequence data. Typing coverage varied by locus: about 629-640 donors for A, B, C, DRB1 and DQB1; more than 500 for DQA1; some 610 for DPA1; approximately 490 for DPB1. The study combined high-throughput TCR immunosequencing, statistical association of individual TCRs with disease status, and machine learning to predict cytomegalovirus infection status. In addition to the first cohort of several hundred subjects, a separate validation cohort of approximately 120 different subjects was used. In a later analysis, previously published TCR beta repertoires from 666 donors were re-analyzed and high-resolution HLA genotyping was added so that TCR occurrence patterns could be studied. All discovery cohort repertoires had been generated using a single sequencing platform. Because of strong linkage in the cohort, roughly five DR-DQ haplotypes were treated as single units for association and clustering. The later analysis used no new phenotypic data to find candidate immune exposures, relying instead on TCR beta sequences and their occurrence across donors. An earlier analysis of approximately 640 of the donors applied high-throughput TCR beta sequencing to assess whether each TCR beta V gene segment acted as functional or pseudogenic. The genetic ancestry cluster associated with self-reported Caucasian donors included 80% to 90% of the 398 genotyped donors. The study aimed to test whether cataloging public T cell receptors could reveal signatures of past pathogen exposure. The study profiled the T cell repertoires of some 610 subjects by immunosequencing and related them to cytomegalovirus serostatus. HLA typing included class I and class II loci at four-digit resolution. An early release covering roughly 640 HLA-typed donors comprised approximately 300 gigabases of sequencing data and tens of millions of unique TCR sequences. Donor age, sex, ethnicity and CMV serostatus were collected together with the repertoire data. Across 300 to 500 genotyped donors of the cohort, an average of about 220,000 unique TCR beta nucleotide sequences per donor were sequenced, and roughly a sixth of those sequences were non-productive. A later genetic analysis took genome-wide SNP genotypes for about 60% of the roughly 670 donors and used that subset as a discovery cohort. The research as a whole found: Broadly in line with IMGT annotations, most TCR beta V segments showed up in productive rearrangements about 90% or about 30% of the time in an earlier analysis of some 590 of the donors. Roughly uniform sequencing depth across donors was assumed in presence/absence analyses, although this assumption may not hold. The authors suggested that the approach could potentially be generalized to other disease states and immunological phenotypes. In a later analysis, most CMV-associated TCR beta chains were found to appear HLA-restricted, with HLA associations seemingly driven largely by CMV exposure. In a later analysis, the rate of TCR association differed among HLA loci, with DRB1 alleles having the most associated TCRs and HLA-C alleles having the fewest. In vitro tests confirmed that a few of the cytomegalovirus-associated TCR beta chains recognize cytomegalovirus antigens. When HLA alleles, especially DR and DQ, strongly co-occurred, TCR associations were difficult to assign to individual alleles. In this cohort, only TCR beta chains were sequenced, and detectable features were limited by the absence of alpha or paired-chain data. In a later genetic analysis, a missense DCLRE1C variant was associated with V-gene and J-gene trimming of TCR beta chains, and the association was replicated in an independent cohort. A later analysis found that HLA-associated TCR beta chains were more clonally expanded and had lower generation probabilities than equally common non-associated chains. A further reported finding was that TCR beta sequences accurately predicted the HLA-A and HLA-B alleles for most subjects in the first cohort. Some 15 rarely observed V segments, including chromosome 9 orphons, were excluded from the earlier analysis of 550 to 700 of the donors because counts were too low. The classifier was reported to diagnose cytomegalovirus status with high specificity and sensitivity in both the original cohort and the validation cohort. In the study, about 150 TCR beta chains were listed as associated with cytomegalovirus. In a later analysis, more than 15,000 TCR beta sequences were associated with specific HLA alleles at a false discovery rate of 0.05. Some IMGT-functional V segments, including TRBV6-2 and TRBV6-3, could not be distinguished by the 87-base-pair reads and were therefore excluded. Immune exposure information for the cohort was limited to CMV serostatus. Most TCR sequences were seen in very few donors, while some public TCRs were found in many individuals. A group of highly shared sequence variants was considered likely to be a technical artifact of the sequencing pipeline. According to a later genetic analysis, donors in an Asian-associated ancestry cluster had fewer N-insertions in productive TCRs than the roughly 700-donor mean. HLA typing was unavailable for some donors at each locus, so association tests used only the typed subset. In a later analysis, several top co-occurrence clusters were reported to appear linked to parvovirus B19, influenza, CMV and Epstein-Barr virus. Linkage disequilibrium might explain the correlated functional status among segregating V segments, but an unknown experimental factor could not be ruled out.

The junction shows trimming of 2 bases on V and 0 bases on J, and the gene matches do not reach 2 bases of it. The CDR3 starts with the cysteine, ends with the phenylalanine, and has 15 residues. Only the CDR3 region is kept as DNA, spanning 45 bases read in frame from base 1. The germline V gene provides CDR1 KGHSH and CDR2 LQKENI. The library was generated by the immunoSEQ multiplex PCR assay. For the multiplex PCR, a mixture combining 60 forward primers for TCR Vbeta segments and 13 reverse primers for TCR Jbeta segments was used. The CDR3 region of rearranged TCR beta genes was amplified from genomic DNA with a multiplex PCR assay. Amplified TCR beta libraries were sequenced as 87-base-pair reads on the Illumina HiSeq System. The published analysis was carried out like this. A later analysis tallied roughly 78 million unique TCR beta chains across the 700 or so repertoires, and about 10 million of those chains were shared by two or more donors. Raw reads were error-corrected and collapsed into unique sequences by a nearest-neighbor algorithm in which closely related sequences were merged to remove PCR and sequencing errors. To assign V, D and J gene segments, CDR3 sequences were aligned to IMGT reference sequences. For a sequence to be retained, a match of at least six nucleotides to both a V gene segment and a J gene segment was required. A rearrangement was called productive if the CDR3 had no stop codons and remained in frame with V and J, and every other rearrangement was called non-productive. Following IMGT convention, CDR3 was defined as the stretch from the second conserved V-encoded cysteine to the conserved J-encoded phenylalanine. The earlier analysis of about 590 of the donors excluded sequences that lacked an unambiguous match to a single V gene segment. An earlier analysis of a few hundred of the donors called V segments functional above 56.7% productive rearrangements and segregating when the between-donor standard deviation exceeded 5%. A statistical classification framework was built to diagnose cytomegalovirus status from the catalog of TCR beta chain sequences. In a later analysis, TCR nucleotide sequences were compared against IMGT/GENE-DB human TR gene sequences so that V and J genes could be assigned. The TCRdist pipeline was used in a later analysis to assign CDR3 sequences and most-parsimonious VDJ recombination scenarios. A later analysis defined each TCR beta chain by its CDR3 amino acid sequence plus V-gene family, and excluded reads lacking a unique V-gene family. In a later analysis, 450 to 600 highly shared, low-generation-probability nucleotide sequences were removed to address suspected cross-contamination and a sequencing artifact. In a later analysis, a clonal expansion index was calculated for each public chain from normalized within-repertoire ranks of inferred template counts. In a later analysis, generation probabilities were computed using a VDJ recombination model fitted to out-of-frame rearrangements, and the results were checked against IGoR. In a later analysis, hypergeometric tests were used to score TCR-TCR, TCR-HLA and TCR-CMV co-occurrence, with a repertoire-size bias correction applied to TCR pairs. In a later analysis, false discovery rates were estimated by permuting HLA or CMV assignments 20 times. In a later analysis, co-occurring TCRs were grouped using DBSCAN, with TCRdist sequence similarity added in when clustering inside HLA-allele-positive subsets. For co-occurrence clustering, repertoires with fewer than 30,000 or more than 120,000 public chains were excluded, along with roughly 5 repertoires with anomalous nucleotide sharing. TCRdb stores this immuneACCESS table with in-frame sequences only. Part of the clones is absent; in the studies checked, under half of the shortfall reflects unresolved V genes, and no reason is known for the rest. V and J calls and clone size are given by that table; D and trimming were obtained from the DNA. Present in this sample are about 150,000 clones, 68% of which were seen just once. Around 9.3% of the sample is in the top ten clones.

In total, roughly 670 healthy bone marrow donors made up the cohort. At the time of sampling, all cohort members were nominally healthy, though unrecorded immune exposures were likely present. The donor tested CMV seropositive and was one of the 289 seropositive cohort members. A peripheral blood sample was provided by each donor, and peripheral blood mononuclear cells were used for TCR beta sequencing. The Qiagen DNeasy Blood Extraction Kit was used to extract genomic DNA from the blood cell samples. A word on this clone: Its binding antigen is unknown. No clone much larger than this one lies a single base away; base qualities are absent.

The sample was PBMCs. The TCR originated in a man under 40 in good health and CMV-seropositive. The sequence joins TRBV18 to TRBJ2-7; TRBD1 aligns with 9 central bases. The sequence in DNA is TGTGCCAGCTCACCAAGGGACAGGGCCTCCTACGAGCAGTACTTC. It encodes CASSPRDRASYEQYF.